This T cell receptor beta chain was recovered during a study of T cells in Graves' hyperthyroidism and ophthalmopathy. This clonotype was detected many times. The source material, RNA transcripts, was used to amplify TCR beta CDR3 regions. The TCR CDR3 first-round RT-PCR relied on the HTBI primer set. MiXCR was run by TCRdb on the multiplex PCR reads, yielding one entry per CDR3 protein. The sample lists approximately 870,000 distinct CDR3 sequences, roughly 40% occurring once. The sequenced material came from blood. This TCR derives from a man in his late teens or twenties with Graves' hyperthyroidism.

In DNA form, the CDR3 reads TGCAGCCTCCACTCAGAATACCCTAGGGGCACTGAAGCTTTCTTT. This codes for CSLHSEYPRGTEAFF. The chain employs TRBV29-1 and TRBJ1-1; tentatively, D is TRBD1 (5 bases). The V gene's germline CDR1 is SQVTM and CDR2 ANQGSEA. The germline V and J ends were trimmed by 8 bases and 4 bases, with 23 bases remaining between them. CDR3 size: 15 residues.